The next 31 T cell receptor beta chains were all read from a single sample in a study of blood T cell repertoires in COVID-19 (TCRdb year 2020). The library was made by the immunoSEQ multiplex PCR assay. The table was pulled from immuneACCESS by TCRdb, which kept in-frame rearrangements only. Such tables lose some clones; where checked, under half of the loss comes from unresolved V genes, and the rest has no known cause. This sample lists around 81,000 clones; around 80% were detected once. The ten largest make up around 6.9% of the sample. What was sequenced was peripheral blood. The source of these receptors is a human donor in a cohort sampled during active COVID-19.

The V and J genes are TRBV7-2 and TRBJ2-5; tentatively, D is TRBD1 (6 bases). The CDR3 loop spans 16 amino acids. V lost 4 bases to trimming and J lost 4 bases, with 19 bases between them. In germline, CDR1 is SGHTA, CDR2 FQGNSA. The CDR3 loop reads CASSSGQSPLGETQYF. The CDR3 DNA reads as TGTGCCAGCAGCTCCGGACAGAGTCCTCTAGGAGAGACCCAGTACTTC.

This clone was observed a handful of times. The CDR3 DNA follows: TGTGCCACCAGCGACCCGGGGACAGGGAGATACACTGAAGCTTTCTTT. Translation: CATSDPGTGRYTEAFF. The rearrangement links TRBV24-1 to TRBJ1-1; 9 positions match TRBD1. CDR1 KGHDR and CDR2 SFDVKD come from the germline V gene. The CDR3 runs 16 residues. The ends lost 7 bases at V and 3 bases at J; junction bases unmatched: 11.

The chain combines TRBV12-3 or TRBV12-4 with TRBJ2-7; D uncertain. The CDR3 is 13 amino acids. Between the trimmed V and J ends, which lost 6 bases and 3 bases, there was a span of 12 bases. DNA of the CDR3: TGTGCCAGCAGACGTGAGACAAGCTACGAGCAGTACTTC. This translates into CASRRETSYEQYF.

The J gene is TRBJ2-7, the V gene TRBV29-1; perhaps TRBD1 as D (7 bases). Trimming removed 4 bases from V and 0 bases from J, with 13 bases in between. The CDR3 is made up of 14 amino acids. Germline V gene sequence: CDR1 SQVTM, CDR2 ANQGSEA. The CDR3 nucleotides read TGCAGCGTTGCACAGGGGACTGGCTCCTACGAGCAGTACTTC. It encodes CSVAQGTGSYEQYF.

The chain links TRBV24-1 to TRBJ1-4; no definite D call. Germline assignment: CDR1 KGHDR and CDR2 SFDVKD. The CDR3 loop spans 13 amino acids. V was cut by 9 bases and J by 5 bases, with 12 bases left in between. The CDR3, as DNA: TGTGCCACCGGCGGGTGGTTAAATGAAAAACTGTTTTTT. Amino acids: CATGGWLNEKLFF.

This sequence joins TRBV10-3 and TRBJ2-2; 9 bases line up with TRBD1. There are 15 residues in the CDR3. CDR1 and CDR2 (germline): ENHRY, SYGVKD. Trimming cost V 5 bases and J 5 bases; bases outside gene matches: 6. CDR3 in DNA: TGTGCCATCAGTCGCCGGGACAGGGTGACCGGGGAGCTGTTTTTT. Its protein product is CAISRRDRVTGELFF.

The chain combines TRBV6-6 with TRBJ1-1; weak D call: TRBD1 (6 bases). V was clipped by 0 bases and J by 1 base, with 9 bases between them. Germline-derived CDR1 and CDR2 are MNHNY and SVGAGI (reference sequence). The length of the CDR3 is 15 residues. Here the CDR3 DNA reads TGTGCCAGCAGTTACTCGGGGGCTGGGAACACTGAAGCTTTCTTT. Translated: CASSYSGAGNTEAFF.

V and J are TRBV7-2 and TRBJ1-6, with 7 bases fitting TRBD1. The CDR3 is 14 residues long. Losses at the gene ends were 1 base for V and 9 bases for J; bases not matched to a gene: 3. Germline CDR1 SGHTA, CDR2 FQGNSA. The CDR3, as DNA: TGTGCCAGCAGCTTAGGTCCAGGGGGTTCACCCCTCCACTTT. It yields the protein CASSLGPGGSPLHF.

The chain carries TRBV19 and TRBJ2-7; 11 positions agree with TRBD2. CDR1 LNHDA and CDR2 SQIVND come from the germline V gene (reference sequence). Unmatched junction bases numbered 7, after V lost 10 bases and J lost 5 bases. The CDR3 is 13 residues long. The CDR3 nucleotides read TGTGCCACCCGGACTAGCGGGTTCGACGAGCAGTACTTC. Encoded protein: CATRTSGFDEQYF.

This chain links TRBV7-2 with TRBJ1-2, with D tentatively TRBD1 (5 bases). This CDR3 is 17 amino acids long. Trimming removed 2 bases from V and 4 bases from J, with 20 bases in between. Germline lookup yields CDR1 SGHTA and CDR2 FQGNSA. Here the CDR3 DNA reads TGTGCCAGCAGCTTATCGGTGGGGCAGGGAAGGGGCTATGGCTACACCTTC. Its translation is CASSLSVGQGRGYGYTF. The full variable domain, with the rest looked up from reference TRBV7-2 and TRBJ1-2, is GAGVSQSPSNKVTEKGKDVELRCDPISGHTALYWYRQSLGQGLEFLIYFQGNSAPDKSGLPSDRFSAERTGGSVSTLTIQRTQQEDSAVYLCASSLSVGQGRGYGYTFGSGTRLTVV.

The J gene is TRBJ2-1, the V gene TRBV30; the D gene is possibly TRBD2 (5 bases). This CDR3 contains 14 residues. The germline V gene encodes CDR1 GTSNPN and CDR2 SVGIG (reference sequence). V lost 1 base, J lost 3 bases, and 10 bases lay in between. The CDR3 sequence is CAWSGLSGYNEQFF. Here the CDR3 DNA reads TGTGCCTGGAGTGGACTATCGGGCTACAATGAGCAGTTCTTC.

The CDR3 is CASSERSGGTQRYF. The CDR3 DNA sequence: TGTGCCAGCAGTGAACGTAGCGGGGGTACCCAGAGGTACTTC. This sequence joins TRBV6-1 and TRBJ2-7; TRBD2 aligns across 9 bases. CDR1 is MNHNS, CDR2 SASEGT, per germline. The CDR3 covers 14 residues. The J segment lost 12 bases and the V segment lost 2 bases, leaving 11 bases of the junction unmatched.

The genes are TRBV7-8 and TRBJ2-5, with D perhaps matching TRBD1 (5 bases). Deletions cut 2 bases from V and 7 bases from J, with 26 bases between. The CDR3 totals 18 residues. Looked up from germline, CDR1 is SGHVS and CDR2 is FQNEAQ. DNA for the CDR3: TGTGCCAGCAGCTTATCTGTCGGTGGGCAGGGAAACCCGGGGACCCAGTACTTC. Protein: CASSLSVGGQGNPGTQYF.

The CDR3 region has the DNA TGTGCCAGCAGTTACCCAAAGGGACAGCACACTGAAGCTTTCTTT. This codes for CASSYPKGQHTEAFF. The V call is TRBV6-2 or TRBV6-3, the J call TRBJ1-1; TRBD1 aligns across 7 bases. V shed 2 bases, J shed 3 bases, and the junction held 6 bases outside the gene matches. Germline-derived CDR1 and CDR2 are MNHEY and SVGEGT. The CDR3 is 15 residues long.

This chain uses TRBV7-8 with TRBJ1-1; 9 bases are shared with TRBD1. The V segment lost 6 bases and the J segment 5 bases; nucleotides outside the gene matches: 4. CDR3 length equals 13 residues. Per germline, CDR1 SGHVS and CDR2 FQNEAQ. CDR3 amino acids: CASRRDRDTEAFF. CDR3 sequence (DNA): TGTGCCAGCAGGAGGGACAGGGATACTGAAGCTTTCTTT.

V gene TRBV5-1 combines with J gene TRBJ2-2; 7 bases line up with TRBD2. Germline values: CDR1 SGHRS, CDR2 YFSETQ. V was pared by 1 base and J by 6 bases, with 9 bases of the junction left unmatched. CDR3 size: 16 residues. The CDR3 sequence is CASSLQAPTSAGELFF. In nucleotides, the CDR3 is TGCGCCAGCAGCTTGCAGGCCCCAACTAGCGCCGGGGAGCTGTTTTTT.

The chain recombines TRBV2 with TRBJ2-7, with D possibly matching TRBD1 (7 bases). V gave up 3 bases and J gave up 6 bases, with 27 bases separating them. This CDR3 contains 18 residues. Germline V gene sequence: CDR1 SNHLY, CDR2 FYNNEI. CDR3 loop: CASSDAAHWGDSYREQYF. The DNA of the CDR3 is TGTGCCAGCAGTGATGCGGCACATTGGGGGGACAGCTACCGCGAGCAGTACTTC.

This chain uses TRBV30 with TRBJ2-5, with 7 bases identical to TRBD1. Germline V gene data show CDR1 as GTSNPN and CDR2 as SVGIG (reference sequence). CDR3 length: 13 residues. V lost 5 bases to trimming and J lost 5 bases; unmatched junction nucleotides: 8. The CDR3 here is CAWDGEGAETQYF. Written as DNA, the CDR3 is TGTGCCTGGGATGGTGAGGGGGCGGAGACCCAGTACTTC.

CDR3 protein: CASSPPGFYGYTF. The CDR3 DNA reads TGTGCCAGCTCACCACCGGGCTTCTATGGCTACACCTTC. This rearrangement joins TRBV18 to TRBJ1-2; D gene ambiguous. Germline V gene data show CDR1 as KGHSH and CDR2 as LQKENI. The ends were cut back, 0 bases at V and 4 bases at J, with 6 bases in the middle. CDR3 length equals 13 residues.

The chain carries TRBV2 and TRBJ2-7; possibly TRBD1 for D (6 bases). The V and J ends lost 4 bases and 2 bases respectively, with 12 bases between them. Germline V CDR1 and CDR2: SNHLY, FYNNEI. CDR3 length: 14 residues. For the CDR3, the DNA is TGTGCCAGCAGTGGCCGGGACATCCCCTACGAGCAGTACTTC. It is translated as CASSGRDIPYEQYF.

The gene calls are TRBV6-5 and TRBJ1-2, with D possibly matching TRBD1 (5 bases). The CDR3 totals 13 residues. With 2 bases removed from V and 7 bases from J, the gap between germline ends came to 11 bases. Germline CDR1 reads MNHEY; CDR2 reads SVGAGI. The CDR3 reads CASSYNQGAGYTF. CDR3 coding DNA: TGTGCCAGCAGTTACAATCAGGGCGCTGGCTACACCTTC.

This rearrangement joins TRBV6-5 to TRBJ1-5; D is unresolved. Trimming cost V 0 bases and J 0 bases, with 6 bases left between them. The length of the CDR3 is 15 residues. Germline assignment: CDR1 MNHEY and CDR2 SVGAGI. The CDR3 DNA is TGTGCCAGCAGTTACTCTACGGTTAGCAATCAGCCCCAGCATTTT. It translates to CASSYSTVSNQPQHF.

This sequence joins TRBV5-8 and TRBJ1-5; tentative D call: TRBD1 (5 bases). CDR1 and CDR2 from the germline V gene are SGHTS and YDEGEE. Trimming shortened V by 4 bases and J by 6 bases, and 20 bases separated the two germline ends. The CDR3 extends over 16 amino acids. CDR3: CASSPGGPQRGQPQHF. The CDR3 region has the DNA TGTGCCAGCAGCCCGGGAGGGCCTCAAAGGGGTCAGCCCCAGCATTTT.

The CDR3 loop is CASSGGQGRYEQYF. The CDR3 DNA reads as TGTGCCAGCAGCGGCGGACAGGGAAGGTACGAGCAGTACTTC. The chain employs TRBV5-4 and TRBJ2-7; 8 bases agree with TRBD1. CDR1 and CDR2 from the germline V gene are SGHNT and YYREEE (reference sequence). This CDR3 region has 14 residues. V was clipped by 4 bases and J by 4 bases; unmatched bases: 7.

This clone occurred a few times. This sequence joins TRBV7-9 and TRBJ2-6; 10 bases map to TRBD1. Per the germline V gene, CDR1 is SEHNR and CDR2 is FQNEAQ (reference sequence). With 4 bases clipped from V and 0 bases from J, the junction kept 3 bases outside the gene matches. CDR3 length: 17 residues. CDR3 sequence: CASSWRTGGSGANVLTF. The CDR3 bases are TGTGCCAGCAGCTGGAGGACAGGGGGCTCTGGGGCCAACGTCCTGACTTTC.

This chain uses TRBV9 with TRBJ2-7; D is unclear. The CDR3 has 14 amino acids. Trimming shortened V by 0 bases and J by 6 bases, and 13 bases separated the two germline ends. Germline CDR1 reads SGDLS; CDR2 reads YYNGEE. The CDR3 DNA reads TGTGCCAGCAGCGTAGTGGGCACTGTCCGCGAGCAGTACTTC. Protein product: CASSVVGTVREQYF.

CDR3 nucleotides: TGCGCCAGCAGCCACCCCGTCGGGCAGGGGGGCTACGAGCAGTACTTC. This codes for CASSHPVGQGGYEQYF. The rearrangement joins TRBV4-1 to TRBJ2-7; a weak D match, TRBD1 (7 bases). The CDR3 consists of 16 residues. Germline-derived CDR1 and CDR2 are MGHRA and YSYEKL. V lost 3 bases to trimming and J lost 3 bases, with 18 bases between them.

This chain joins TRBV4-2 and TRBJ1-2; TRBD1 aligns across 10 bases. Trimming took 1 base from V and 4 from J; bases not matched to a gene: 0. CDR3 length equals 14 residues. The germline V gene encodes CDR1 LGHNA and CDR2 YNFKEQ. The CDR3 protein is CASSQGTGGYGYTF. The CDR3 DNA sequence: TGTGCCAGCAGCCAAGGGACAGGGGGCTATGGCTACACCTTC.

V gene TRBV29-1 combines with J gene TRBJ1-6, with TRBD1 matching over 11 bases. V was pared by 6 bases and J by 10 bases, with 8 bases of the junction left unmatched. Germline V gives CDR1 SQVTM, CDR2 ANQGSEA. The CDR3 runs to 14 residues. The CDR3 DNA reads as TGCAGCGTCGCCGAGGGACAGGGGGGGTCACCCCTCCACTTT. Translation gives CSVAEGQGGSPLHF.

The chain has TRBV7-9 and TRBJ1-4; 10 positions agree with TRBD1. Looked up from germline, CDR1 is SEHNR and CDR2 is FQNEAQ (reference sequence). The CDR3 extends over 14 amino acids. J gave up 6 bases and V 5 bases, and 3 bases lay outside the gene matches. CDR3 in DNA: TGTGCCAGCAGCACCGGGACAGGGGATGAAAAACTGTTTTTT. Its protein product is CASSTGTGDEKLFF.

V and J are TRBV25-1 and TRBJ1-4, with D perhaps matching TRBD1 (5 bases). The CDR3 runs 16 residues. The V gene lost 0 bases and the J gene lost 1 base, with 9 bases spanning the gap. Germline V gene data show CDR1 as MGHDK and CDR2 as SYGVNS. Here the CDR3 reads CASSEYLTVTNEKLFF. The CDR3 bases are TGTGCCAGCAGTGAATATTTGACAGTAACTAATGAAAAACTGTTTTTT.